A single sample gave rise to the 3 T cell receptor beta chains below, sequenced in a study of cytomegalovirus exposure and HLA in healthy donors. A multiplex PCR was run with 60 Vbeta primers and 13 Jbeta primers. Measured with immunoSEQ multiplex PCR; TCRdb has only the in-frame clones, and not every one. The table has roughly 200,000 clones, roughly 90% seen once. The sequenced sample consisted of PBMCs. These receptors originate from a boy younger than 10 in good health and CMV-seronegative.

V and J are TRBV5-4 and TRBJ2-7; D might be TRBD1 (6 bases). Looked up from germline, CDR1 is SGHNT and CDR2 is YYREEE (reference sequence). Trimming removed 3 bases at V and 3 bases at J, with 10 bases between. The CDR3 runs 13 residues. CDR3 sequence reads: CASSSRQDYEQYF. Written as DNA, the CDR3 is TGTGCCAGCAGCTCCCGACAGGACTACGAGCAGTACTTC.

This chain connects TRBV6-1 to TRBJ2-3, with TRBD2 as a possible D gene (5 bases). There are 14 residues in the CDR3. Trimming stripped 8 bases from V and 6 bases from J, with 18 bases between. Germline V gene lookup returns CDR1 MNHNS and CDR2 SASEGT. The CDR3 region is CASRSAGRRDTQYF. DNA of the CDR3: TGTGCCAGCCGGTCCGCGGGCCGTAGGGATACGCAGTATTTT.

The chain has TRBV5-1 and TRBJ2-1, with D maybe TRBD1 (6 bases). Germline V CDR1 and CDR2: SGHRS, YFSETQ. With 0 bases removed from V and 8 bases from J, the gap between germline ends came to 12 bases. The CDR3 runs to 14 residues. CDR3 DNA: TGCGCCAGCAGCTTGGCCCAGGGGAACTATGAGCAGTTCTTC. It encodes CASSLAQGNYEQFF.